This T cell receptor beta chain was recovered during a study of cytomegalovirus exposure and HLA in healthy donors. Overall study results and limits: A later analysis, which compared TCR beta chains of equal frequency, found the HLA-associated ones more clonally expanded. The authors later linked a missense DCLRE1C variant to TCR beta V- and J-gene trimming. Listed as cytomegalovirus-associated were 150 or so TCR beta chains.

This CDR3 is built from 14 residues. Looked up from germline, CDR1 is GTSNPN and CDR2 is SVGIG (reference sequence). V dropped 2 bases and J dropped 1 base, with 9 bases sitting between them. In this sample, this clone turned up once. The antigen is unknown. The PCR had 60 Vbeta and 13 Jbeta primers. Sequencing was performed with immunoSEQ multiplex PCR; in TCRdb, only in-frame clones are kept and a portion is missing. Among some 30,000 clones listed, about 79% were seen once. This sequence joins TRBV30 and TRBJ2-1; weak D call: TRBD2 (5 bases). The source material was PBMCs. The TCR comes from a woman between 18 and 30 years old in good health and CMV-seronegative. CDR3 in DNA: TGTGCCTGGAGTCTATCGGGGTCCTACAATGAGCAGTTCTTC. Encoded protein: CAWSLSGSYNEQFF.